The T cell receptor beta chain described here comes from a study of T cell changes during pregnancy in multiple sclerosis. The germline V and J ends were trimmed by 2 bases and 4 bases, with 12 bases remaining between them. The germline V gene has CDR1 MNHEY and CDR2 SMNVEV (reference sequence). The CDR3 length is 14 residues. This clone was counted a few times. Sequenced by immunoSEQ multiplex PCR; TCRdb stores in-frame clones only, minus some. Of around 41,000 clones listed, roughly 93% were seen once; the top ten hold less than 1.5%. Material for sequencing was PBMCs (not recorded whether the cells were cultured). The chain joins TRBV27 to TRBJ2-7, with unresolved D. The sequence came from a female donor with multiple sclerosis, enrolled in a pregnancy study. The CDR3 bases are TGTGCCAGCAGTTTAGCGGCAGGAGATTACGAGCAGTACTTC. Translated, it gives CASSLAAGDYEQYF.